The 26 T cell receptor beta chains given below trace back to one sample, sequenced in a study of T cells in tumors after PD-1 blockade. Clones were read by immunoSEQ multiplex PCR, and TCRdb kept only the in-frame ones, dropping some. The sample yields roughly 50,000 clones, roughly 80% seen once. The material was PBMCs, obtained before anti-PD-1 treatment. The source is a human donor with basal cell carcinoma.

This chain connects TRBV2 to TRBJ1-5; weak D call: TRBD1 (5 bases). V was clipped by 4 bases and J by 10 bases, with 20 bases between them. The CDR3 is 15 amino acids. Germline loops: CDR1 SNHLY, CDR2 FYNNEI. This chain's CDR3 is CASSAGQGSRSPQHF. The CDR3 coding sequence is TGTGCCAGCAGTGCCGGGCAGGGAAGTAGATCCCCCCAGCATTTT.

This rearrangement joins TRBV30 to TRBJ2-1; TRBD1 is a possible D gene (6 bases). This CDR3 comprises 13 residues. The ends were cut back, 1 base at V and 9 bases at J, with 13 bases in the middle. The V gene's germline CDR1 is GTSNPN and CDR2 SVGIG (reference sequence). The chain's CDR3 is CAWSATAGAEQFF. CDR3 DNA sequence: TGTGCCTGGAGTGCTACCGCAGGGGCTGAGCAGTTCTTC.

CDR3 nucleotides: TGTGCCACAGGACAGGGGGCGGGACAGCCCCAGCATTTT. Translation gives CATGQGAGQPQHF. The V and J genes are TRBV24-1 and TRBJ1-5; TRBD1 matches at 11 bases. The CDR3 runs to 13 residues. Germline CDR1 KGHDR, CDR2 SFDVKD. V lost 10 bases to trimming and J lost 7 bases; unmatched junction nucleotides: 5.

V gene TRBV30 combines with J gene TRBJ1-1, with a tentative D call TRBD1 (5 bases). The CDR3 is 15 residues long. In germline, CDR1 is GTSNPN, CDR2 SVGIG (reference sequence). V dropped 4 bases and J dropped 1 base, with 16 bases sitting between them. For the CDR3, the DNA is TGTGCCTGGACCCGGATGCAGGGAAGGAACACTGAAGCTTTCTTT. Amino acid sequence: CAWTRMQGRNTEAFF.

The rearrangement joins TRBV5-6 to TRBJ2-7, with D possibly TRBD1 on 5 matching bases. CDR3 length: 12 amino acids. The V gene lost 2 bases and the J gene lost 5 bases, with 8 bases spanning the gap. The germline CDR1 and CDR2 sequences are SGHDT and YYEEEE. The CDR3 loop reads CASSLQADEQYF. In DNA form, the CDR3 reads TGTGCCAGCAGCTTACAGGCGGACGAGCAGTACTTC.

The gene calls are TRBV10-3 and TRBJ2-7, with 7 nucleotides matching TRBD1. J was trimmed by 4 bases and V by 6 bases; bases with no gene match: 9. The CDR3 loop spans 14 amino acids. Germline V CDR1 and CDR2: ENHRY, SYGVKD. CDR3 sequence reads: CAIRPPGGLYEQYF. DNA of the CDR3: TGTGCCATCAGGCCCCCAGGGGGTCTTTACGAGCAGTACTTC.

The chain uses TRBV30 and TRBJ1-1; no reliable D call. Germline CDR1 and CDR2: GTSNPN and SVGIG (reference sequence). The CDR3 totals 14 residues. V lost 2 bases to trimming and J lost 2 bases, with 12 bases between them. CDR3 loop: CAWSINSGNTEAFF. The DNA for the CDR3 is TGTGCCTGGAGTATCAACAGCGGAAACACTGAAGCTTTCTTT.

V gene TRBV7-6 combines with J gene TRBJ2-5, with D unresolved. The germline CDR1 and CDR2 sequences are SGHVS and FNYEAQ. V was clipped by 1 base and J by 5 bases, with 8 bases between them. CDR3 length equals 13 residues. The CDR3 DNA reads TGTGCCAGCAGCTTAGGTAGATTCGAGACCCAGTACTTC. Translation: CASSLGRFETQYF.

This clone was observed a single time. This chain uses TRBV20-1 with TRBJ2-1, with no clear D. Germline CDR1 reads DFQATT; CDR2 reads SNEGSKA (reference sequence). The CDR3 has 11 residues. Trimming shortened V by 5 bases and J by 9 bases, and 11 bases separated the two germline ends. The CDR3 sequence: CSARVTIEQFF. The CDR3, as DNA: TGCAGTGCTCGAGTTACTATTGAGCAGTTCTTC.

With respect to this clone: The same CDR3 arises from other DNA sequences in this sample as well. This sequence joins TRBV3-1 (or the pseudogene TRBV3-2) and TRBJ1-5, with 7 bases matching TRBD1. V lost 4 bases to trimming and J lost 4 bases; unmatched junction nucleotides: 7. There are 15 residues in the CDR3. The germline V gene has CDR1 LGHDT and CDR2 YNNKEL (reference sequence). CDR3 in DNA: TGTGCCAGCAGCCGAGGGACAGCGGAGAATCAGCCCCAGCATTTT. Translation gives CASSRGTAENQPQHF.

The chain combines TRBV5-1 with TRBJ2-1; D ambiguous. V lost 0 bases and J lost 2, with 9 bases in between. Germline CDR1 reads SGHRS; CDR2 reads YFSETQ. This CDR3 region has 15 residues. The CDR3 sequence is CASSLVTNTYNEQFF. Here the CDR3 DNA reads TGCGCCAGCAGCTTGGTAACTAATACCTACAATGAGCAGTTCTTC.

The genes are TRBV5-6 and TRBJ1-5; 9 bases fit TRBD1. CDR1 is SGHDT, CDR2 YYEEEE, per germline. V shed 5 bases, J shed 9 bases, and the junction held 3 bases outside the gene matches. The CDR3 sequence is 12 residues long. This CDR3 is CASRQGAGPQHF. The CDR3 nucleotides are TGTGCCAGCAGACAGGGGGCAGGGCCCCAGCATTTT.

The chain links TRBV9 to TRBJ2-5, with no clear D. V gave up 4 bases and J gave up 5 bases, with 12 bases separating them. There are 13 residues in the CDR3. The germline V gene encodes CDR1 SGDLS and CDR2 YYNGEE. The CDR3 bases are TGTGCCAGCAGCTTGGATTTTTGGGAGACCCAGTACTTC. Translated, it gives CASSLDFWETQYF.

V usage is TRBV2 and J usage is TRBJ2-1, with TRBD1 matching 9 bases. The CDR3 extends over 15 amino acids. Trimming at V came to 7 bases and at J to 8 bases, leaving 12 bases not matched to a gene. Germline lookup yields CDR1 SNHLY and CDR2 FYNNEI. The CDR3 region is CASTPGQGGHHEQFF. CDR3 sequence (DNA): TGTGCCAGCACTCCGGGACAGGGTGGGCACCATGAGCAGTTCTTC.

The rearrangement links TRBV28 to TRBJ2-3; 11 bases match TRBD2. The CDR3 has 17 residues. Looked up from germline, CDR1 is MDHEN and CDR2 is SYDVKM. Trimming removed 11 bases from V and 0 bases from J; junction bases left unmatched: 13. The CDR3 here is CACQTSGAQSSTDTQYF. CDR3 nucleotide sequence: TGTGCCTGCCAGACTAGCGGGGCCCAAAGTAGCACAGATACGCAGTATTTT. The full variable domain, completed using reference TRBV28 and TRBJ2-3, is DVKVTQSSRYLVKRTGEKVFLECVQDMDHENMFWYRQDPGLGLRLIYFSYDVKMKEKGDIPEGYSVSREKKERFSLILESASTNQTSMYLCACQTSGAQSSTDTQYFGPGTRLTVL.

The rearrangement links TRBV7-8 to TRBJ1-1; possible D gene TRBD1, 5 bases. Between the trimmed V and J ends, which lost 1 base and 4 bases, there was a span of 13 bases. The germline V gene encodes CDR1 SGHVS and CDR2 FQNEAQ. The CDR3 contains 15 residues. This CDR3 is CASSLVFRVGTEAFF. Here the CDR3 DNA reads TGTGCCAGCAGCTTAGTTTTCAGGGTGGGCACTGAAGCTTTCTTT.

The CDR3 DNA follows: TGTGCCAGCAGCGTTACCGGGACTAGCGGAAATGAGCAGTTCTTC. Protein product: CASSVTGTSGNEQFF. The rearrangement links TRBV7-2 to TRBJ2-1; TRBD2 aligns across 11 bases. This CDR3 comprises 15 residues. V lost 5 bases to trimming and J lost 7 bases; unmatched junction nucleotides: 7. Germline CDR1 and CDR2: SGHTA and FQGNSA.

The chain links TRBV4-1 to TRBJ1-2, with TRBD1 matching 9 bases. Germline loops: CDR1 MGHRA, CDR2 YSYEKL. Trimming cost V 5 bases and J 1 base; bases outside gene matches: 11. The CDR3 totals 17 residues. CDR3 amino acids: CASSLETPGQGNYGYTF. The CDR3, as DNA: TGCGCCAGCAGCTTAGAGACGCCGGGACAGGGTAACTATGGCTACACCTTC.

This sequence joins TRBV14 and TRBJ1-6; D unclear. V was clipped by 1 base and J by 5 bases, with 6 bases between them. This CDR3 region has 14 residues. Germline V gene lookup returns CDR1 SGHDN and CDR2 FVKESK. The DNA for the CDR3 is TGTGCCAGCAGCCAAGTGCGAAATAATTCACCCCTCCACTTT. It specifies CASSQVRNNSPLHF.

The CDR3 DNA reads as TGCGCCAGCAGCTTTTATCAGGGCAGGGTATACGAGCAGTACTTC. Amino acid sequence: CASSFYQGRVYEQYF. This chain links TRBV5-1 with TRBJ2-7; D is possibly TRBD1 (5 bases). The CDR3 is made up of 15 amino acids. Trimming shortened V by 2 bases and J by 4 bases, and 16 bases separated the two germline ends. CDR1 is SGHRS, CDR2 YFSETQ, per germline.

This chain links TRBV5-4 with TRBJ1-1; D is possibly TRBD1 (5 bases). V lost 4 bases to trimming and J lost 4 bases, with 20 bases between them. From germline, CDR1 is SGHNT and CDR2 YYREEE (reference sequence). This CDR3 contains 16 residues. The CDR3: CASSPPRGRVVTEAFF. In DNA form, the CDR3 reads TGTGCCAGCAGCCCGCCCCGGGGCAGGGTTGTCACTGAAGCTTTCTTT.

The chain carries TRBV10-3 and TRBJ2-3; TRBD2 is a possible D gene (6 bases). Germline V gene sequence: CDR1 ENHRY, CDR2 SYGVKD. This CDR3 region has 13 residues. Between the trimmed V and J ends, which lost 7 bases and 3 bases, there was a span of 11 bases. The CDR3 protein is CAIMWGETDTQYF. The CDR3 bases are TGTGCCATCATGTGGGGGGAGACAGATACGCAGTATTTT.

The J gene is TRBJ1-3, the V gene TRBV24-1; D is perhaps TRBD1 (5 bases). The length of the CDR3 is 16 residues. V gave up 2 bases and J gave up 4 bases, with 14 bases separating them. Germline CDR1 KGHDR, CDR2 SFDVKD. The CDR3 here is CATSDSKTVSGNTIYF. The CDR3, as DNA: TGTGCCACCAGTGATTCGAAGACAGTGAGCGGAAACACCATATATTTT.

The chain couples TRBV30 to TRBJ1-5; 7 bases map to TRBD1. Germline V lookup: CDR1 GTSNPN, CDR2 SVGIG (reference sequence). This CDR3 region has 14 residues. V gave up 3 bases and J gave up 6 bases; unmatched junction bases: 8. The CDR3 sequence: CAWSPEGAGQPQHF. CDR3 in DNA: TGTGCCTGGAGCCCCGAGGGGGCGGGTCAGCCCCAGCATTTT.

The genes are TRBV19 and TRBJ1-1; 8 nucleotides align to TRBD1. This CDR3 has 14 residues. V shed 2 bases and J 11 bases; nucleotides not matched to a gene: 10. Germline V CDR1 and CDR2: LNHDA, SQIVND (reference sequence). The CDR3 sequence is CASSIKGQGTGAFF. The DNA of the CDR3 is TGTGCCAGTAGTATAAAAGGACAGGGAACTGGGGCTTTCTTT.

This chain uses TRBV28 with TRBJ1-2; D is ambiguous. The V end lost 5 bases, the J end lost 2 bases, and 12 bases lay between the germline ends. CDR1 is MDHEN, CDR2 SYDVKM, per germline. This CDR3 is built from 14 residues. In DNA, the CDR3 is TGTGCCAGCAGTAGCGCGACACCCAACTATGGCTACACCTTC. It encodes CASSSATPNYGYTF.